There are many counts of the clone carrying this T cell receptor beta chain. The data stem from a study of regulatory T cells in long-lasting Graves disease. The CDR3 runs to 11 residues. Unmatched junction bases numbered 1, after V lost 5 bases and J lost 7 bases. CDR1 and CDR2 from the germline V gene are MNHNS and SASEGT. Time point indicated: persistent/refractory GD, antithyroid drugs over 5 years with positive TRAb. Preparation of the TCR library used RNA extracted from PBMCs. iRepertoire HTBI primers and Arm-PCR of CDR3 regions built TCR beta libraries. TCRdb recomputed calls from the multiplex PCR reads with MiXCR, one row per CDR3 protein. The repertoire includes 430,000 or so distinct CDR3 sequences, 21% of them detected once, and around 15% sits in the top ten.

The TCR sequence derives from a female donor with Graves disease. The chain couples TRBV6-1 to TRBJ2-7, with 8 positions matching TRBD2. Sequencing was performed on peripheral blood mononuclear cells (PBMCs), taken when the disease was refractory, from a patient treated with antithyroid drugs. The CDR3 sequence: CASSIAGEQYF. The DNA of the CDR3 is TGTGCCAGCAGTATAGCGGGAGAGCAGTACTTC.